This T cell receptor beta chain was captured by sequencing in a study of T cell changes during pregnancy in multiple sclerosis. Sequencing used immunoSEQ multiplex PCR; TCRdb keeps in-frame clones, though not all of them. Here the sample spans about 85,000 clones, approximately 90% being singletons. Looked up from germline, CDR1 is MRHNA and CDR2 is SNTAGT. Trimming pared 4 bases from V and 1 base from J, leaving 12 bases between. CDR3 length: 15 residues. The sequence was collected from a female donor with multiple sclerosis, enrolled in a pregnancy study. The chain joins TRBV6-4 to TRBJ2-3; D perhaps matches TRBD2 (6 bases). The sample was peripheral blood, taken in the first trimester of pregnancy. The CDR3 here is CASSVLGGGTDTQYF. DNA of the CDR3: TGTGCCAGCAGTGTATTGGGGGGTGGCACAGATACGCAGTATTTT.